The subject of this entry is one TCR beta chain. This clone's antigen is unknown. Nothing much larger sits one base from this clone, and base qualities are not available. This record belongs to a study of control samples from healthy donors and cancer patients (dated by TCRdb to 2018 to 2020). The library was obtained by the immunoSEQ multiplex PCR assay. The immuneACCESS repertoire file appears here via TCRdb, limited to in-frame rearrangements. These files lack a portion of the clones; in checked studies, under half of the deficit traces to unresolved V genes, and the cause of the others is not known. In all, the sample holds about 100,000 clones, and about 90% of those were seen once. The ten largest make up about a sixth of the sample. V drops 7 bases and J drops 1 base, leaving 7 bases in between. According to the germline V gene, CDR1 reads SQVTM and CDR2 reads ANQGSEA. Its CDR3 holds 12 amino acids, cysteine through phenylalanine. Only the CDR3 DNA stays, 36 bases, in frame from base 1.

The material sequenced was blood. This sequence uses TRBV29-1 and TRBJ1-4; no D gene is confidently identified. This TCR was recovered from a woman aged 45-65 years in good health. The nucleotide sequence reads as follows: TGCAGCGCCGGAGAAACTAATGAAAAACTGTTTTTT. The encoded protein is CSAGETNEKLFF.